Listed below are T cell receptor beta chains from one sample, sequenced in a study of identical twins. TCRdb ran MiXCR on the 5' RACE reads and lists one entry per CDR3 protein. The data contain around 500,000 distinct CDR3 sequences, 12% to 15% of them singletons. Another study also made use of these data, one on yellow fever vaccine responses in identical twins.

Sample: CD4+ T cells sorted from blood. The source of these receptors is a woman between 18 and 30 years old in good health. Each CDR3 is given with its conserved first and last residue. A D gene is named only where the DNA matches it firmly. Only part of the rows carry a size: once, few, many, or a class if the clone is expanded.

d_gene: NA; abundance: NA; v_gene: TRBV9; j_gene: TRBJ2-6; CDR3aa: CASSVQSGANVLTF; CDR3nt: TGTGCCAGCAGCGTTCAATCTGGGGCCAACGTCCTGACTTTC
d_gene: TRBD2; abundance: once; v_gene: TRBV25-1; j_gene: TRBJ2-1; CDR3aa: CASSERRLAGGKSAYNEQFF; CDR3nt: TGTGCCAGCAGTGAAAGACGACTAGCGGGGGGGAAATCTGCCTACAATGAGCAGTTCTTC
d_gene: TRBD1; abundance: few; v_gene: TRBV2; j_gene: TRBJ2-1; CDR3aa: CASSGDRGPYNEQFF; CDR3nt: TGTGCCAGCAGTGGCGACAGGGGGCCCTACAATGAGCAGTTCTTC
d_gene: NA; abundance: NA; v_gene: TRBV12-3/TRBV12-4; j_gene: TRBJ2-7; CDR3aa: CASTQAVRGEQYF; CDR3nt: TGTGCCAGCACCCAGGCAGTCAGGGGTGAGCAGTACTTC
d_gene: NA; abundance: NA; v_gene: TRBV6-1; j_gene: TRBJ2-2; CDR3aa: CASSRGYTGELFF; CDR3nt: TGTGCCAGCAGTCGGGGGTACACCGGGGAGCTGTTTTTT
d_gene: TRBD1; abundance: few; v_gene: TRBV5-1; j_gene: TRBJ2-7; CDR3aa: CASSPGQTSYEQYF; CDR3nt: TGCGCCAGCAGCCCGGGACAGACCTCCTACGAGCAGTACTTC
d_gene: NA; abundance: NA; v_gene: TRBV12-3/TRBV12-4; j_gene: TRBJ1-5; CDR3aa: CATASVSQPQHF; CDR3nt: TGTGCCACGGCCTCAGTTTCACAGCCCCAGCATTTT
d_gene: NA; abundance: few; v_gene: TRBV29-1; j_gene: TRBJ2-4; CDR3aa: CSVEVRAAKNIQYF; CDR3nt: TGCAGCGTTGAAGTCAGGGCAGCCAAAAACATTCAGTACTTC
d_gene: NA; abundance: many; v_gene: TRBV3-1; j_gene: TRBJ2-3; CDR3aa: CASSLSSTDTQYF; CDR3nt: TGTGCCAGCAGCCTGAGCAGCACAGATACGCAGTATTTT
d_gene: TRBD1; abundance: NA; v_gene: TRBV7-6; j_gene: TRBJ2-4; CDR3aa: CASSLGGGTGLAKNIQYF; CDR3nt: TGTGCCAGCAGCTTAGGAGGGGGGACAGGACTAGCCAAAAACATTCAGTACTTC
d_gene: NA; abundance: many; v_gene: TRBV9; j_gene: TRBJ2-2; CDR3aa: CASSPAVITGELFF; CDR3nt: TGTGCCAGCAGCCCTGCGGTTATCACCGGGGAGCTGTTTTTT
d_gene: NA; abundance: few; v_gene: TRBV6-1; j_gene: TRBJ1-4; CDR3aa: CASSEVGANEKLFF; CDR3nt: TGTGCCAGCAGTGAAGTGGGGGCTAATGAAAAACTGTTTTTT
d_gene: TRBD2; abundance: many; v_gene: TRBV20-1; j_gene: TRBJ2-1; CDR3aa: CSARTSGVNEQFF; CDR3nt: TGCAGTGCTAGGACTAGCGGGGTCAATGAGCAGTTCTTC
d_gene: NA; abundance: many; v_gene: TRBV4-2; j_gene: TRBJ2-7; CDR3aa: CASSHSLDYEQYF; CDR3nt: TGTGCCAGCAGCCACTCACTGGACTACGAGCAGTACTTC
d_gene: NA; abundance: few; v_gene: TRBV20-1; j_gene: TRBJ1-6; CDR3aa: CSAGETGPPLALHF; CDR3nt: TGCAGTGCCGGAGAAACAGGCCCCCCCTTGGCCCTCCACTTT
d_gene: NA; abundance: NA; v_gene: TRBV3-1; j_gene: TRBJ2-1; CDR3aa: CASSQGALPNNNEQFF; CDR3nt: TGTGCCAGCAGCCAAGGGGCCCTTCCTAACAACAATGAGCAGTTCTTC
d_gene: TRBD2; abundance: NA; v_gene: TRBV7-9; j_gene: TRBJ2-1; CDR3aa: CASSSGTSVSYNEQFF; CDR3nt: TGTGCCAGCAGCTCAGGGACTAGCGTCTCCTACAATGAGCAGTTCTTC
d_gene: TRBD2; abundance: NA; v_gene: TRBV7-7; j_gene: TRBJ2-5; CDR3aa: CASSWTSAEQETQYF; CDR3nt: TGTGCTAGCAGCTGGACTAGCGCCGAACAAGAGACCCAGTACTTC
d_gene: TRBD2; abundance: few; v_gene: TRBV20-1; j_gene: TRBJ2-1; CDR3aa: CSARLATNEQFF; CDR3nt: TGCAGTGCCCGACTAGCCACCAATGAGCAGTTCTTC
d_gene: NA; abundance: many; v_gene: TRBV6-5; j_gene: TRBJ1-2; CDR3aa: CASSYSGHNYGYTF; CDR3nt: TGTGCCAGCAGTTACTCGGGACATAACTATGGCTACACCTTC